Listed below are T cell receptor beta chains from one sample, sequenced in a study of blood T cell repertoires in COVID-19. Libraries were prepared by immunoSEQ multiplex PCR; TCRdb keeps only in-frame clonotypes and omits some of them. The sample has about 130,000 clones; over 75% are singletons. The sample comprised peripheral blood. These receptors all stem from a man between 60 and 75 years old with acute or convalescent COVID-19. CDR3s include the opening cysteine and the closing phenylalanine or tryptophan. Rows may omit the clone size; those that give it use once, few, many or a size class.

CDR3 protein: CASSLGGTAGKYSYEQYF
clone size: few
V gene: TRBV13
J gene: TRBJ2-7
CDR3 length: 18

CDR3 protein: CASSVLQGIGYTF
clone size: few
V gene: TRBV9
J gene: TRBJ1-2
CDR3 length: 13

CDR3 protein: CACPGTSGLGGEQFF
clone size: -
V gene: TRBV30
J gene: TRBJ2-1
CDR3 length: 15

CDR3 protein: CASSLGQSSGANVLTF
clone size: -
V gene: TRBV5-8
J gene: TRBJ2-6
CDR3 length: 16

CDR3 protein: CASSNTQGSLDGYTF
clone size: few
V gene: TRBV6-5
J gene: TRBJ1-2
CDR3 length: 15

CDR3 protein: CASTGTSGSDTQYF
clone size: -
V gene: TRBV6-5
J gene: TRBJ2-3
CDR3 length: 14

CDR3 protein: CASSSEQGGGYTF
clone size: -
V gene: TRBV5-6
J gene: TRBJ1-2
CDR3 length: 13

CDR3 protein: CASRATGGGNQPQHF
clone size: -
V gene: TRBV2
J gene: TRBJ1-5
CDR3 length: 15

CDR3 protein: CASSLGTSGNEQFF
clone size: -
V gene: TRBV7-3
J gene: TRBJ2-1
CDR3 length: 14

CDR3 protein: CASSHGGSNQPQHF
clone size: once
V gene: TRBV28
J gene: TRBJ1-5
CDR3 length: 14

CDR3 protein: CASRRTGNTEAFF
clone size: -
V gene: TRBV2
J gene: TRBJ1-1
CDR3 length: 13

CDR3 protein: CAWSGTGGGYGYTF
clone size: -
V gene: TRBV30
J gene: TRBJ1-2
CDR3 length: 14

CDR3 protein: CASSYGGINYGYTF
clone size: -
V gene: TRBV6-5
J gene: TRBJ1-2
CDR3 length: 14

CDR3 protein: CASSFGRGYYGYTF
clone size: -
V gene: TRBV27
J gene: TRBJ1-2
CDR3 length: 14

CDR3 protein: CASTNRVRDTEAFF
clone size: few
V gene: TRBV19
J gene: TRBJ1-1
CDR3 length: 14

CDR3 protein: CASSPGQSYEQYF
clone size: -
V gene: TRBV9
J gene: TRBJ2-7
CDR3 length: 13

CDR3 protein: CASSKATRQSAFGSYEQYF
clone size: -
V gene: TRBV21-1
J gene: TRBJ2-7
CDR3 length: 19

CDR3 protein: CASSFGLARTGELFF
clone size: -
V gene: TRBV5-5
J gene: TRBJ2-2
CDR3 length: 15

CDR3 protein: CASSLRVSGANVLTF
clone size: few
V gene: TRBV7-9
J gene: TRBJ2-6
CDR3 length: 15

CDR3 protein: CSVGTGEAYEQYF
clone size: -
V gene: TRBV29-1
J gene: TRBJ2-7
CDR3 length: 13

CDR3 protein: CASSFVGDNSPLHF
clone size: -
V gene: TRBV27
J gene: TRBJ1-6
CDR3 length: 14

CDR3 protein: CSASGQGAYEQYF
clone size: -
V gene: TRBV20-1
J gene: TRBJ2-7
CDR3 length: 13

CDR3 protein: CASSLASWWGAGANVLTF
clone size: -
V gene: TRBV28
J gene: TRBJ2-6
CDR3 length: 18

CDR3 protein: CAWRRRGLATEAFF
clone size: -
V gene: TRBV30
J gene: TRBJ1-1
CDR3 length: 14

CDR3 protein: CASYGPESDTEAFF
clone size: -
V gene: TRBV10-3
J gene: TRBJ1-1
CDR3 length: 14

CDR3 protein: CASSSVSGRARETQYF
clone size: -
V gene: TRBV7-2
J gene: TRBJ2-5
CDR3 length: 16